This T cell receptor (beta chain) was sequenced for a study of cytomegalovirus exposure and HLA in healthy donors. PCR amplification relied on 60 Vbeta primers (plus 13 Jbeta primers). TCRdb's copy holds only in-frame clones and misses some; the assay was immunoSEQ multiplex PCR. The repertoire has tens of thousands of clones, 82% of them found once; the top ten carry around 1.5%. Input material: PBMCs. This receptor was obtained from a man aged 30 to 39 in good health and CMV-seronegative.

CDR3 nucleotide sequence: TGTGCCAGCTCACGCCAGGATGACACCGGGGAGCTGTTTTTT. This gives the protein CASSRQDDTGELFF. The genes are TRBV18 and TRBJ2-2; D remains unclear. The germline gives CDR1 KGHSH, CDR2 LQKENI. Trimming removed 4 bases from V and 3 bases from J, with 9 bases in between. The CDR3 covers 14 residues.